This TCR beta chain was retrieved from a study of blood T cell repertoires in COVID-19. Overall study context: The origin of the acute and convalescent COVID-19 samples was the United States, Italy and Spain. Sources were T cells, B-cell-depleted T cells, or PBMCs; the material itself was cDNA or gDNA.

Original analysis: For nucleated cells, counts were estimated from reference gene primer amplification. The repertoire was sequenced with immunoSEQ multiplex PCR; TCRdb's copy has only in-frame clones and lacks some. For V, J and clone size, that table is used; D and trimming come from the DNA. The sample has about 490,000 clones, 80% to 90% seen once; the top ten hold roughly 3.2%. Sequencing input: peripheral blood. The clonotype was recovered from a human donor in a cohort sampled during active COVID-19.

The CDR3 region has the DNA TGTGCCAGCAGCCTCCGGACAGGGTCCACAGAGGGCCAGTACTTC. This gives the protein CASSLRTGSTEGQYF. The chain joins TRBV7-9 to TRBJ2-5; the match to TRBD1 covers 8 bases. The CDR3 length is 15 residues. The junction had 15 bases not matched to a gene; V was cut back by 5 bases and J by 10 bases. CDR1 SEHNR and CDR2 FQNEAQ come from the germline V gene (reference sequence).